This T cell receptor beta chain is drawn from a study of CD8 T cells in ankylosing spondylitis (dated by TCRdb to about 2017). With regard to the full study: The study set out to find disease-linked TCR variants by profiling T cell receptor beta repertoires in ankylosing spondylitis patients and healthy donors. In total, the full study cohort was made up of roughly 110 healthy donors and 25 to 30 ankylosing spondylitis patients. Samples of peripheral blood were taken, and for ankylosing spondylitis patients, synovial fluid was collected as well. General conclusions and limits of the study: Blood from ankylosing spondylitis patients appeared to be characterized by a TCR beta motif composed of eight highly homologous amino acid variants. Some TCR beta motif variants had previously been reported in synovial fluid and blood of reactive arthritis patients, which suggested common disease-initiation mechanisms. In peripheral blood, the disease-linked clones were found at relatively low frequencies and had a CD8+ phenotype. The disease-linked clones were reported to be significantly enriched in matched synovial fluid samples from ankylosing spondylitis patients.

About this clonotype itself: Its antigen is still unknown. Per-base qualities were not stored, and no clone one base away is much larger.

The sequencer listed for this sample is Illumina HiSeq 2500. Quantitative 5'-RACE with molecular barcodes was the method used to prepare the TCR beta libraries. In the authors' own workflow: Disease-linked TCR variants were identified with a new computational method built on a probabilistic model of VDJ rearrangement. Using fastp trimming at Q25 and MiXCR clonotype assembly, TCRdb reanalyzed the public sequencing data and kept in-frame beta chains. Each entry is one CDR3 protein sequence, shown with its most common DNA and genes. The V and J calls reflect TCRdb's pipeline rather than the authors' work. This sample is represented by approximately 540,000 distinct CDR3 sequences; roughly an eighth of them were singletons. The ten largest make up around 7% of the sample. From the germline V gene (reference sequence), CDR1 is DFQATT and CDR2 is SNEGSKA. Measured from the cysteine to the phenylalanine, the CDR3 is 17 residues long. The entry retains the CDR3 DNA only, 51 bases that are in frame from base 1. Trimming leaves V shorter by 0 bases and J shorter by 2 bases, with the junction holding 7 bases beyond the gene matches.

The rearranged segments are TRBV20-1 and TRBJ2-3, with 11 middle bases fitting TRBD2. The sequence derives from a male donor with ankylosing spondylitis. Sequencing used blood, either unsorted or a sorted T cell fraction (not recorded which). For the CDR3, the sequence is CSARDPGTSGNTDTQYF. The nucleotide sequence reads as follows: TGCAGTGCTAGAGATCCCGGGACTAGCGGAAACACAGATACGCAGTATTTT.